These T cell receptor beta chains were read from a single sample in a study of shared clonotypes between healthy human individuals. The assay was immunoSEQ multiplex PCR, and TCRdb's table has in-frame clones only and misses some. The profile shows millions of clones, 90% to 95% of them singletons. Sample: naive CD4+ T cells from PBMCs. These receptor sequences come from a man aged 18 to 30 in good health. Some clones in this sample may be carry-over from other donors' samples. Both conserved end residues are part of each CDR3. Fields, in order: D gene, V gene, clone size, J gene, CDR3 protein, CDR3 DNA. A D gene is named only where the DNA matches it firmly. Expanded clones are given a class, and other clones once, few, many or no size at all.

d_call: TRBD1
v_call: TRBV5-4
clone_size: .
j_call: TRBJ1-1
cdr3_aa: CASSWDRVNTEAFF
cdr3_nt: TGTGCCAGCAGTTGGGACAGGGTGAACACTGAAGCTTTCTTT

d_call: .
v_call: TRBV4-3
clone_size: .
j_call: TRBJ2-2
cdr3_aa: CASSQELYTGELFF
cdr3_nt: TGCGCCAGCAGCCAAGAACTTTACACCGGGGAGCTGTTTTTT

d_call: .
v_call: TRBV2
clone_size: few
j_call: TRBJ2-2
cdr3_aa: CASSANTGELFF
cdr3_nt: TGTGCCAGCAGTGCGAACACCGGGGAGCTGTTTTTT

d_call: TRBD1
v_call: TRBV10-3
clone_size: .
j_call: TRBJ1-1
cdr3_aa: CAIRGTGLWTEAFF
cdr3_nt: TGTGCCATCAGGGGGACAGGGCTGTGGACTGAAGCTTTCTTT

d_call: .
v_call: TRBV10-2
clone_size: .
j_call: TRBJ2-3
cdr3_aa: CASRARGSWRDTQYF
cdr3_nt: TGCGCCAGCCGGGCGAGGGGTTCTTGGAGGGATACGCAGTATTTT

d_call: TRBD1
v_call: TRBV5-1
clone_size: .
j_call: TRBJ2-7
cdr3_aa: CASFVTPGTGGHEQYF
cdr3_nt: TGCGCCAGCTTTGTCACCCCCGGGACAGGGGGCCACGAGCAGTACTTC

d_call: .
v_call: TRBV27
clone_size: .
j_call: TRBJ1-1
cdr3_aa: CASSFNADTTEAFF
cdr3_nt: TGTGCCAGCAGTTTCAATGCAGACACCACTGAAGCTTTCTTT

d_call: .
v_call: TRBV27
clone_size: .
j_call: TRBJ1-2
cdr3_aa: CASSSNKDARHNYGYTF
cdr3_nt: TGTGCCAGCAGTTCGAATAAGGACGCCCGCCATAACTATGGCTACACCTTC

d_call: .
v_call: TRBV29-1
clone_size: few
j_call: TRBJ1-4
cdr3_aa: CSVEVRAFEKLFF
cdr3_nt: TGCAGCGTTGAAGTGAGGGCATTTGAAAAACTGTTTTTT

d_call: .
v_call: TRBV7-9
clone_size: .
j_call: TRBJ2-3
cdr3_aa: CASSLITDTQYF
cdr3_nt: TGTGCCAGCAGCTTAATAACAGATACGCAGTATTTT

d_call: .
v_call: TRBV7-2
clone_size: once
j_call: TRBJ2-7
cdr3_aa: CASSLSPGDEQYF
cdr3_nt: TGTGCCAGCAGCTTAAGTCCGGGGGACGAGCAGTACTTC

d_call: .
v_call: TRBV4-1
clone_size: .
j_call: TRBJ1-6
cdr3_aa: CASSQVGRITVNSPLHF
cdr3_nt: TGCGCCAGCAGCCAAGTAGGGCGGATTACAGTGAATTCACCCCTCCACTTT

d_call: .
v_call: TRBV20-1
clone_size: .
j_call: TRBJ2-5
cdr3_aa: CSARRQETQYF
cdr3_nt: TGCAGTGCTCGACGCCAAGAGACCCAGTACTTC

d_call: .
v_call: TRBV29-1
clone_size: .
j_call: TRBJ2-7
cdr3_aa: CSVEGLGDHEQYF
cdr3_nt: TGCAGCGTTGAAGGCTTAGGGGACCACGAGCAGTACTTC

d_call: .
v_call: TRBV25-1
clone_size: .
j_call: TRBJ1-4
cdr3_aa: CASSEIGAGNEKLFF
cdr3_nt: TGTGCCAGCAGTGAAATCGGGGCGGGGAATGAAAAACTGTTTTTT

d_call: .
v_call: TRBV2
clone_size: .
j_call: TRBJ2-7
cdr3_aa: CASRKGVYEQYF
cdr3_nt: TGTGCCAGCAGGAAGGGAGTGTACGAGCAGTACTTC

d_call: .
v_call: TRBV4-1
clone_size: .
j_call: TRBJ1-4
cdr3_aa: CASSQAGQGWGTTNEKLFF
cdr3_nt: TGCGCCAGCAGCCAAGCCGGGCAGGGGTGGGGCACAACTAATGAAAAACTGTTTTTT

d_call: .
v_call: TRBV6-1
clone_size: .
j_call: TRBJ2-2
cdr3_aa: CASRERGPGELFF
cdr3_nt: TGTGCCAGCAGGGAACGGGGTCCCGGGGAGCTGTTTTTT

d_call: .
v_call: TRBV10-3
clone_size: .
j_call: TRBJ2-1
cdr3_aa: CAISVASETPDEQFF
cdr3_nt: TGTGCCATCAGTGTGGCTAGCGAGACTCCCGATGAGCAGTTCTTC

d_call: .
v_call: TRBV10-3
clone_size: .
j_call: TRBJ2-1
cdr3_aa: CAIRGSPDEQFF
cdr3_nt: TGTGCCATCAGAGGTAGCCCGGACGAGCAGTTCTTC

d_call: TRBD1
v_call: TRBV7-9
clone_size: .
j_call: TRBJ1-2
cdr3_aa: CASSFSGTELATF
cdr3_nt: TGTGCCAGCAGCTTTTCGGGGACAGAGCTTGCCACCTTC

d_call: .
v_call: TRBV29-1
clone_size: .
j_call: TRBJ2-5
cdr3_aa: CSVGSLRETQYF
cdr3_nt: TGCAGCGTTGGGAGTCTCCGGGAGACCCAGTACTTC